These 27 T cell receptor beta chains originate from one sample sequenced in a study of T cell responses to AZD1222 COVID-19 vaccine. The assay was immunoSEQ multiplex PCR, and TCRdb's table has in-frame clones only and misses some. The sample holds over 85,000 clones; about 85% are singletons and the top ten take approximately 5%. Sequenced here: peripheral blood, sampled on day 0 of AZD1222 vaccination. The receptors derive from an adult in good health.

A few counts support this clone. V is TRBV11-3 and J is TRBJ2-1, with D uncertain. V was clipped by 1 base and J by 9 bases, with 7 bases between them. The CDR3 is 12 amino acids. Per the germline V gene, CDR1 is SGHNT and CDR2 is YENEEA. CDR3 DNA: TGTGCCAGCAGCTTAGGGGCGGCTGAGCAGTTCTTC. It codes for CASSLGAAEQFF.

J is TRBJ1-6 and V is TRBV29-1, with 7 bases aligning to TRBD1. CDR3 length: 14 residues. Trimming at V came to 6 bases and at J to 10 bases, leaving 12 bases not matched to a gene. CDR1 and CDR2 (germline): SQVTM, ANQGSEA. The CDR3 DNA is TGCAGCGTGGGGACAGCGGATCCCCAATCACCCCTCCACTTT. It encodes CSVGTADPQSPLHF.

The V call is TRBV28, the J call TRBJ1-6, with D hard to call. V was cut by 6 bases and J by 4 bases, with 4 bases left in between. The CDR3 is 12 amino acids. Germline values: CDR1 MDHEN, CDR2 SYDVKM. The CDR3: CASRGYNSPLHF. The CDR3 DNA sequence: TGTGCCAGCAGAGGGTATAATTCACCCCTCCACTTT.

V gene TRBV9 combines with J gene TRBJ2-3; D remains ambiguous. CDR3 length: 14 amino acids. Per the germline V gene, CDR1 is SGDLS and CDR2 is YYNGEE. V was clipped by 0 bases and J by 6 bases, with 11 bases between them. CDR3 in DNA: TGTGCCAGCAGCGTAGGAGTTACCTCGGATACGCAGTATTTT. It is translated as CASSVGVTSDTQYF.

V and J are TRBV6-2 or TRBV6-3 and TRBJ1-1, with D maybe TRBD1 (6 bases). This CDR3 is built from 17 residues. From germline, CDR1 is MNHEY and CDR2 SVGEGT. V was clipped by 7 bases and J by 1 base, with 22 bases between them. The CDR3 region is CASIPLQGPWGNTEAFF. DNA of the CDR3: TGTGCCAGCATCCCGCTGCAGGGGCCCTGGGGGAACACTGAAGCTTTCTTT.

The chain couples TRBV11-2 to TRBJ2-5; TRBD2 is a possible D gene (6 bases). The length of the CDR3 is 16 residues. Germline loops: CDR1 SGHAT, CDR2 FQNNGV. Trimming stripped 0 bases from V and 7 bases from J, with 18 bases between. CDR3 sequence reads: CASSLDLGAPAGTQYF. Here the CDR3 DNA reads TGTGCCAGCAGCTTAGATCTAGGCGCCCCAGCGGGGACCCAGTACTTC.

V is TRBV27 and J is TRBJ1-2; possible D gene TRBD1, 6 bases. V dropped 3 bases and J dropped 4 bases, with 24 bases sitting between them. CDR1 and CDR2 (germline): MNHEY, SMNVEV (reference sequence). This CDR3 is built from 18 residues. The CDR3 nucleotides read TGTGCCAGCAGTTTTATGAGACAACAGGGTTTCAAGGCCTATGGCTACACCTTC. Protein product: CASSFMRQQGFKAYGYTF.

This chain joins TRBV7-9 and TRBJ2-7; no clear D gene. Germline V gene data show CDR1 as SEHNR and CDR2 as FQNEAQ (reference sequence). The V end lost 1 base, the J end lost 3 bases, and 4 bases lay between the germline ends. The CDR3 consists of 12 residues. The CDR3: CASSLVGYEQYF. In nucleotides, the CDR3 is TGTGCCAGCAGCTTAGTTGGCTACGAGCAGTACTTC.

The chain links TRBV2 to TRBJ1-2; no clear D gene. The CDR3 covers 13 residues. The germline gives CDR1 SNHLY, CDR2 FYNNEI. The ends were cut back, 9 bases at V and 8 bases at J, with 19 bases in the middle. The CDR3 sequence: CASDLGRSYGYTF. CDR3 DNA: TGTGCCAGTGACCTGGGCAGGAGCTACGGCTACACCTTC.

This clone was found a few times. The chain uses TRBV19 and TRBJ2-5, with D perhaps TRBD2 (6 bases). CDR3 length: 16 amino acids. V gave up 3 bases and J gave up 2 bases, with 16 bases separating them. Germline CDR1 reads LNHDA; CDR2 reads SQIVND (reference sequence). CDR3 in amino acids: CASSIQTSRLQETQYF. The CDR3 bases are TGTGCCAGTAGTATTCAAACTAGCAGACTTCAAGAGACCCAGTACTTC.

The CDR3 here is CASSHRGGDTQYF. The CDR3 region has the DNA TGTGCCAGCAGCCATAGAGGGGGGGATACGCAGTATTTT. This sequence joins TRBV3-1 (or the pseudogene TRBV3-2) and TRBJ2-3, with D perhaps being TRBD1 or TRBD2 (6 bases each). Germline CDR1 LGHDT, CDR2 YNNKEL (reference sequence). The CDR3 runs 13 residues. With 3 bases removed from V and 6 bases from J, the gap between germline ends came to 10 bases.

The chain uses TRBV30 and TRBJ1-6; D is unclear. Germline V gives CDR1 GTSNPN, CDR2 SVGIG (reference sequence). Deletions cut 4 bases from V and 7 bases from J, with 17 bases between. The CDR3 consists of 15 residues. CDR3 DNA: TGTGCCTGGACGCCGCGAGGGTTATTAAATTCACCCCTCCACTTT. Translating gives CAWTPRGLLNSPLHF.

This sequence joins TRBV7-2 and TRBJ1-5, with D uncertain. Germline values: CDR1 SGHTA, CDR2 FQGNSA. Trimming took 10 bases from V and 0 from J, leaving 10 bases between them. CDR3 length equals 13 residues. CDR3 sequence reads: CATRLGSNQPQHF. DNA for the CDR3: TGTGCCACCAGGTTGGGTAGCAATCAGCCCCAGCATTTT.

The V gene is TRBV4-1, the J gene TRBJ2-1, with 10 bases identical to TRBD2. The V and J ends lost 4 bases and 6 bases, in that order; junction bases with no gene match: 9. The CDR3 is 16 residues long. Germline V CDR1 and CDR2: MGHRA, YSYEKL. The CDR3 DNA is TGCGCCAGCAGCCTAGCGGGGGGCCAGTCTACCAATGAGCAGTTCTTC. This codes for CASSLAGGQSTNEQFF.

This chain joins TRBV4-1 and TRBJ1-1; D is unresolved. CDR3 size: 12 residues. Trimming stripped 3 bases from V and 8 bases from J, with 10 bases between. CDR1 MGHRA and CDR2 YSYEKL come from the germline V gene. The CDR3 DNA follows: TGCGCCAGCAGCCAGACTCTGAGGGAAGCTTTCTTT. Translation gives CASSQTLREAFF.

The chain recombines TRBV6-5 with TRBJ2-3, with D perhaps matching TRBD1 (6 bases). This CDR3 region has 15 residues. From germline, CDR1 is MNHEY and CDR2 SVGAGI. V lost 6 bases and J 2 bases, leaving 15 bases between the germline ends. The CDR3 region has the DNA TGTGCCAGCAGCCAGACTGGGGGCCTCACAGATACGCAGTATTTT. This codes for CASSQTGGLTDTQYF.

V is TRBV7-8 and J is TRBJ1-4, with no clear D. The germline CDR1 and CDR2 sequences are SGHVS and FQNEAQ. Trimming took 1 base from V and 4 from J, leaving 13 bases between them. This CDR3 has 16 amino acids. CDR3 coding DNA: TGTGCCAGCAGCTTAGGAAAAAACAGAGATAATGAAAAACTGTTTTTT. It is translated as CASSLGKNRDNEKLFF.

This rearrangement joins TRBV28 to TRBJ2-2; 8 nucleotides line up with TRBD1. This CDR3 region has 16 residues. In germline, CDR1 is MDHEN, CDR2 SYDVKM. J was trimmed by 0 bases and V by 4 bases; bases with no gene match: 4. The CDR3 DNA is TGTGCCAGCAGTTCCACAGGGGGTACGAACACCGGGGAGCTGTTTTTT. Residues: CASSSTGGTNTGELFF.

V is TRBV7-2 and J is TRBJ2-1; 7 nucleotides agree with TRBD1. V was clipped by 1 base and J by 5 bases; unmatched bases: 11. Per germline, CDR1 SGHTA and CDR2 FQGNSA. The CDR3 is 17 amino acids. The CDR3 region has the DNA TGTGCCAGCAGCTTAGAGCACAGGGGTGTGGGAAACAATGAGCAGTTCTTC. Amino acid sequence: CASSLEHRGVGNNEQFF. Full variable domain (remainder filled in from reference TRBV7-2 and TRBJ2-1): GAGVSQSPSNKVTEKGKDVELRCDPISGHTALYWYRQSLGQGLEFLIYFQGNSAPDKSGLPSDRFSAERTGGSVSTLTIQRTQQEDSAVYLCASSLEHRGVGNNEQFFGPGTRLTVL.

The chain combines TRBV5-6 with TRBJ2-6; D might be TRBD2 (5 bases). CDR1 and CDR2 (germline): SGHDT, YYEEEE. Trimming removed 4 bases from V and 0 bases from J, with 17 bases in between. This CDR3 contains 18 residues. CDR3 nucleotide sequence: TGTGCCAGCAGCCCCTCCACGGCCGGACTCTCTGGGGCCAACGTCCTGACTTTC. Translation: CASSPSTAGLSGANVLTF.

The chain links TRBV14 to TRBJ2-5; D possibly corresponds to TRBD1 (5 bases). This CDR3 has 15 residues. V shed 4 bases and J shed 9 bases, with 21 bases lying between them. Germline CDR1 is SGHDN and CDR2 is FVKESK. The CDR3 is CASSPLQVSTHSQYF. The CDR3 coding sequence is TGTGCCAGCAGCCCGTTACAGGTTTCGACTCATTCCCAGTACTTC.

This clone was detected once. Here the CDR3 DNA reads TGCAGCGTTGAAGGGACATCGACTAACTATGGCTACACCTTC. Amino acid sequence: CSVEGTSTNYGYTF. The rearrangement uses TRBV29-1 and TRBJ1-2; a weak D match, TRBD1 (5 bases). CDR3 size: 14 residues. The V gene lost 1 base and the J gene lost 0 bases, with 9 bases spanning the gap. Germline V gives CDR1 SQVTM, CDR2 ANQGSEA. Variable domain in full (rest from reference TRBV29-1 and TRBJ1-2): SAVISQKPSRDICQRGTSLTIQCQVDSQVTMMFWYRQQPGQSLTLIATANQGSEATYESGFVIDKFPISRPNLTFSTLTVSNMSPEDSSIYLCSVEGTSTNYGYTFGSGTRLTVV.

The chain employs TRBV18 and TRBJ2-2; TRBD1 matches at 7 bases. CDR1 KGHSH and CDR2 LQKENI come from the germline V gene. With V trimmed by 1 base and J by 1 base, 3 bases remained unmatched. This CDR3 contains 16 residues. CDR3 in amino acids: CASSPLRDRNTGELFF. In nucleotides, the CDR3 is TGTGCCAGCTCACCACTCCGGGACAGGAACACCGGGGAGCTGTTTTTT.

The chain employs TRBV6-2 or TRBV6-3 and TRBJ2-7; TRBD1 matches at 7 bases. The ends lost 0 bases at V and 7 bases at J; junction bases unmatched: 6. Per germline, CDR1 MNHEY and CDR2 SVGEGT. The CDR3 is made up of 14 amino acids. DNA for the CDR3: TGTGCCAGCAGTTACTCGGACAGGATTGGGGAGCAGTACTTC. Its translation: CASSYSDRIGEQYF.

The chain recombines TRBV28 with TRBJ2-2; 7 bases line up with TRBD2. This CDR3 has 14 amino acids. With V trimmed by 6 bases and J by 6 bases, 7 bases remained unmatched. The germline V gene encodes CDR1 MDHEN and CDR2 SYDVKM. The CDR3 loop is CASRPLTSAGELFF. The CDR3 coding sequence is TGTGCCAGCAGGCCCCTAACTAGCGCCGGGGAGCTGTTTTTT.

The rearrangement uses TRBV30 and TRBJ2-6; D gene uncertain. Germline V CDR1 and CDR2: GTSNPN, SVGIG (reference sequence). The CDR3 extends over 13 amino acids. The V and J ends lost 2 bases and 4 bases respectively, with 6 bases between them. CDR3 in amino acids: CAWSHKGANVLTF. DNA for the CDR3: TGTGCCTGGAGTCACAAAGGGGCCAACGTCCTGACTTTC.

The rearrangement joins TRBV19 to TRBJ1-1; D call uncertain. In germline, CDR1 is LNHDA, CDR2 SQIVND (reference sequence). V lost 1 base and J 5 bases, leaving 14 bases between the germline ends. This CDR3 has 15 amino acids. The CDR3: CASSIAVAAGTEAFF. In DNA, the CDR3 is TGTGCCAGTAGTATAGCCGTGGCCGCTGGGACTGAAGCTTTCTTT.